This T cell receptor beta chain was recovered during a study of T cells in Graves' hyperthyroidism and ophthalmopathy. The CDR3 consists of 14 residues. With 6 bases clipped from V and 7 bases from J, the junction kept 10 bases outside the gene matches. CDR1 and CDR2 from the germline V gene are SQVTM and ANQGSEA. RNA transcripts gave rise to amplified TCR beta CDR3 regions. A set of HTBI primers served as the primers for a first-round RT-PCR of the TCR CDR3. One entry per CDR3 protein results from TCRdb running MiXCR on the multiplex PCR reads. This sample has 610,000 or so distinct CDR3 sequences, with more than 45% found just once. This clonotype was counted a few times. Hyperthyroidism had been newly diagnosed in patients aged 18 to 65, and its duration was under 2 months.

Specimen: peripheral blood or thyroid tissue (not recorded which). The TCR sequence derives from a young woman with Graves' hyperthyroidism. The chain links TRBV29-1 to TRBJ2-2, with 8 bases that match TRBD1. CDR3 sequence reads: CSVAKDRVGGELFF. In DNA form, the CDR3 reads TGCAGCGTCGCTAAGGACAGGGTGGGCGGGGAGCTGTTTTTT.